The next 16 T cell receptor beta chains were all read from a single sample in a study of T cell responses to AZD1222 COVID-19 vaccine. Sequencing was performed with immunoSEQ multiplex PCR; in TCRdb, only in-frame clones are kept and a portion is missing. This table has approximately 180,000 clones, 85% to 90% appearing once. The material was peripheral blood, obtained on day 0 of AZD1222 vaccination. These receptors all come from an adult in good health.

This clone was seen just once. V usage is TRBV19 and J usage is TRBJ1-5, with D unclear. Germline values: CDR1 LNHDA, CDR2 SQIVND (reference sequence). The CDR3 loop spans 14 amino acids. V was clipped by 5 bases and J by 13 bases, with 21 bases between them. Here the CDR3 DNA reads TGTGCCAGTAGTCACTACGGTTTAAGGGTTGAGCAGCATTTT. Translation: CASSHYGLRVEQHF.

The chain carries TRBV10-3 and TRBJ2-7; D is unresolved. V was cut by 4 bases and J by 5 bases, with 15 bases left in between. The CDR3 extends over 14 amino acids. Germline CDR1 reads ENHRY; CDR2 reads SYGVKD. CDR3 nucleotides: TGTGCCATCAGTGTTAATCCTAGAGCTCACGAGCAGTACTTC. This sequence encodes CAISVNPRAHEQYF.

This rearrangement joins TRBV6-5 to TRBJ2-7, with D perhaps given as TRBD1 or TRBD2 (5 bases each). V was trimmed by 5 bases and J by 7 bases, leaving 15 bases between them. This CDR3 contains 13 residues. The V gene's germline CDR1 is MNHEY and CDR2 SVGAGI. The CDR3, as DNA: TGTGCCAGCAGTCGGGACCACCCGGGGGAGCAGTACTTC. It yields the protein CASSRDHPGEQYF.

The J gene is TRBJ1-5, the V gene TRBV28; TRBD1 aligns across 11 bases. The CDR3 loop spans 15 amino acids. V lost 5 bases, J lost 6 bases, and 6 bases stayed unmatched. CDR1 is MDHEN and CDR2 is SYDVKM in the germline V gene. CDR3: CASSHTGQGGQPQHF. CDR3 bases: TGTGCCAGCAGTCATACGGGACAGGGGGGTCAGCCCCAGCATTTT.

The gene calls are TRBV7-6 and TRBJ1-3; weak D call: TRBD1 (5 bases). V was shortened by 1 base and J by 1 base, with 11 bases between the two germline ends. From germline, CDR1 is SGHVS and CDR2 FNYEAQ. The CDR3 runs 16 residues. The CDR3 reads CASSLGGDSSGNTIYF. The CDR3 nucleotides are TGTGCCAGCAGCTTAGGGGGTGACAGTTCTGGAAACACCATATATTTT.

The rearrangement uses TRBV30 and TRBJ1-2; D is unclear. The CDR3 extends over 12 amino acids. Trimming shortened V by 4 bases and J by 7 bases, and 13 bases separated the two germline ends. CDR1 and CDR2 (germline): GTSNPN, SVGIG (reference sequence). CDR3 residues: CAWTVRAGGYTF. DNA for the CDR3: TGTGCCTGGACGGTAAGGGCTGGTGGCTACACCTTC.

V gene TRBV29-1 combines with J gene TRBJ1-2, with 7 bases lining up with TRBD1. The length of the CDR3 is 13 residues. Trimming cost V 6 bases and J 7 bases; bases outside gene matches: 11. Germline V gene sequence: CDR1 SQVTM, CDR2 ANQGSEA. The CDR3 loop is CSVKVLGGSGYTF. The DNA for the CDR3 is TGCAGCGTCAAGGTCTTAGGGGGCTCTGGCTACACCTTC.

The CDR3, as DNA: TGTGCCAGCAGTGAATGGCGGGGAAGCACAGATACGCAGTATTTT. This sequence encodes CASSEWRGSTDTQYF. The chain carries TRBV25-1 and TRBJ2-3, with D perhaps TRBD2 (6 bases). The V gene lost 1 base and the J gene lost 0 bases, with 8 bases spanning the gap. Germline V gene lookup returns CDR1 MGHDK and CDR2 SYGVNS. The CDR3 is 15 residues long.

The rearrangement links TRBV20-1 to TRBJ1-3; D perhaps matches TRBD1 (5 bases). Trimming pared 3 bases from V and 2 bases from J, leaving 11 bases between. The CDR3 has 14 amino acids. CDR1 and CDR2 (germline): DFQATT, SNEGSKA (reference sequence). CDR3 coding DNA: TGCAGTGCTAGTAGGGGTCAGGCTGGAAACACCATATATTTT. Protein: CSASRGQAGNTIYF.

This clone was observed a single time. The CDR3 sequence is CASSLATNEQFF. DNA of the CDR3: TGTGCCAGCAGTTTAGCGACCAATGAGCAGTTCTTC. The V gene is TRBV12-3 or TRBV12-4, the J gene TRBJ2-1, with D unclear. Trimming removed 0 bases at V and 6 bases at J, with 3 bases between. CDR3 size: 12 residues.

The chain recombines TRBV15 with TRBJ2-5, with 14 bases identical to TRBD2. The germline gives CDR1 LNHNV, CDR2 YYDKDF (reference sequence). The trim removed 5 bases at V and 5 bases at J, leaving 7 bases unmatched. This CDR3 is 16 amino acids long. The CDR3 DNA follows: TGTGCCACCAGCCCCGGGACTAGCGGGGGAAGGGAGACCCAGTACTTC. Protein product: CATSPGTSGGRETQYF. Looking up the rest from reference TRBV15 and TRBJ2-5 gives the full variable domain: DAMVIQNPRYQVTQFGKPVTLSCSQTLNHNVMYWYQQKSSQAPKLLFHYYDKDFNNEADTPDNFQSRRPNTSFCFLDIRSPGLGDTAMYLCATSPGTSGGRETQYFGPGTRLLVL.

A single count supports this clone. The J gene is TRBJ1-5, the V gene TRBV7-6; 7 bases agree with TRBD1. Losses at the gene ends were 1 base for V and 7 bases for J; bases not matched to a gene: 7. CDR3 length equals 15 residues. Germline V gene sequence: CDR1 SGHVS, CDR2 FNYEAQ. The DNA for the CDR3 is TGTGCCAGCAGCTTAGACACAGGGGCAGGGCAGCCCCAGCATTTT. Translated, it gives CASSLDTGAGQPQHF.

The V gene is TRBV4-2, the J gene TRBJ2-5; D might be TRBD2 (7 bases). This CDR3 region has 16 residues. V lost 0 bases and J 2 bases, leaving 13 bases between the germline ends. Germline CDR1 and CDR2: LGHNA and YNFKEQ. In nucleotides, the CDR3 is TGTGCCAGCAGCCAAGACCCGGGGGGCCCACAAGAGACCCAGTACTTC. Residues: CASSQDPGGPQETQYF.

The sample holds many counts of this clone. The chain uses TRBV6-2 or TRBV6-3 and TRBJ2-7; TRBD2 matches 8 bases. The germline CDR1 and CDR2 sequences are MNHEY and SVGEGT. CDR3 size: 15 residues. The trim removed 5 bases at V and 1 base at J, leaving 7 bases unmatched. The CDR3 here is CASSRAGGSSYEQYF. In DNA form, the CDR3 reads TGTGCCAGCAGTCGTGCGGGGGGATCGTCCTACGAGCAGTACTTC.

Worth noting for this clone: Other DNA sequences in this specimen translate into the identical CDR3. This chain uses TRBV7-9 with TRBJ1-4, with D hard to call. The CDR3 extends over 14 amino acids. Trimming stripped 5 bases from V and 3 bases from J, with 10 bases between. Germline V lookup: CDR1 SEHNR, CDR2 FQNEAQ (reference sequence). CDR3 in amino acids: CASSPGRSNEKLFF. CDR3 sequence (DNA): TGTGCCAGCAGCCCGGGGAGGTCTAATGAAAAACTGTTTTTT. The variable domain in full, completed from reference TRBV7-9 and TRBJ1-4, reads DTGVSQNPRHKITKRGQNVTFRCDPISEHNRLYWYRQTLGQGPEFLTYFQNEAQLEKSRLLSDRFSAERPKGSFSTLEIQRTEQGDSAMYLCASSPGRSNEKLFFGSGTQLSVL.

The chain combines TRBV29-1 with TRBJ1-2; tentatively, D is TRBD1 (5 bases). The CDR3 totals 14 residues. Trimming cost V 6 bases and J 0 bases, with 14 bases left between them. CDR1 is SQVTM and CDR2 is ANQGSEA in the germline V gene. DNA for the CDR3: TGCAGCGTCCGCCCGCAGGGAGCTAACTATGGCTACACCTTC. Protein product: CSVRPQGANYGYTF.